The clone carrying this T cell receptor (beta chain) was picked up many times. This specimen belongs to a study of early T cells in non-severe SARS-CoV-2 infection. Study details: Chains were not paired, and sequencing was done on bulk RNA from unsorted whole blood.

One entry per CDR3 protein, called by TCRdb with MiXCR from the 5' RACE reads. Of roughly 83,000 distinct CDR3 sequences in the sample, around 12% were seen once. Germline V lookup: CDR1 LNHDA, CDR2 SQIVND (reference sequence). V gave up 6 bases and J gave up 5 bases; unmatched junction bases: 6. There are 14 residues in the CDR3. The material was whole blood, obtained at baseline. This rearrangement joins TRBV19 to TRBJ1-5, with 8 bases identical to TRBD1. The sequence derives from an adult who was a healthcare worker with PCR-confirmed SARS-CoV-2 infection or an uninfected control (not recorded which). For the CDR3, the DNA is TGTGCCAGTAGCCGCGACAGGGGTGATCAGCCCCAGCATTTT. Translation: CASSRDRGDQPQHF.